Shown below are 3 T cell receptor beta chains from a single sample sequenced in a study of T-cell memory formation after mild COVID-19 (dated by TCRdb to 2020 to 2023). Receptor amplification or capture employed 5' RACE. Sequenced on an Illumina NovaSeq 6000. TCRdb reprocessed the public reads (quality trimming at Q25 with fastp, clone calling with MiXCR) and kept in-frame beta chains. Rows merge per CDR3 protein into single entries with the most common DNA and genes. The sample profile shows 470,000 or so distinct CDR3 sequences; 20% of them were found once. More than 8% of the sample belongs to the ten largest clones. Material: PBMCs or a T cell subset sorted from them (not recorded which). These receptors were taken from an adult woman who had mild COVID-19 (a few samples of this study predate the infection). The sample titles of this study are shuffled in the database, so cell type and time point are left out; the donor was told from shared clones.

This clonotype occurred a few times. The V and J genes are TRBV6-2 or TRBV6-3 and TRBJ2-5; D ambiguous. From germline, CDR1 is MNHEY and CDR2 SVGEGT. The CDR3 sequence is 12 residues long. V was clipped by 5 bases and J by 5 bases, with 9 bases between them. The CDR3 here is CASSDSPETQYF. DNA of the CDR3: TGTGCCAGCAGTGATTCACCGGAGACCCAGTACTTC.

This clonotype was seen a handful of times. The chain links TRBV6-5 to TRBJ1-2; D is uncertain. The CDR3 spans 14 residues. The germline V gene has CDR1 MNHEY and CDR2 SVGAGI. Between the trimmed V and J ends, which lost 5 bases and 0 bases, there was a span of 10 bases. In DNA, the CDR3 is TGTGCCAGCAGTCCTCTTGCAGCTAACTATGGCTACACCTTC. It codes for CASSPLAANYGYTF.

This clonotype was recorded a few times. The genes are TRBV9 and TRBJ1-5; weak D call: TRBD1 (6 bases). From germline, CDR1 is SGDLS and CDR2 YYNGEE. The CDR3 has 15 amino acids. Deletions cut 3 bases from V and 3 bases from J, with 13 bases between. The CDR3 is CASSARQDNNQPQHF. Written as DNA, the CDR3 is TGTGCCAGCAGCGCCCGACAGGATAACAATCAGCCCCAGCATTTT.